The entry below describes one T cell receptor (beta chain). The antigen is unknown. The data were taken from a study of radiation and T cells in renal cell carcinoma. Whole-study results and caveats: From baseline, blood top tumor clonotypes peaked at 2 weeks post-radiation. No pretreatment tumor biopsies were available for baseline clonotypes.

The protocol was immunoSEQ multiplex PCR, while the TCRdb copy is restricted to in-frame clones and leaves out a portion. The sample has 140,000 or so clones; approximately 86% are singletons. Sample time point: blood 4 weeks post-SBRT, at nephrectomy. Stated treatment: 15 Gy SBRT to primary tumor, nephrectomy 4 weeks later. Nephrectomy followed 15 Gy stereotactic body radiation by 4 weeks. Source: blood, taken from a patient whose treatment included radiotherapy and nephrectomy. The TCR sequence derives from a woman aged 50 to 60 with renal cell carcinoma.

The CDR3 reads CASSRLSTPNNEQFF. Written as DNA, the CDR3 is TGCGCCAGCAGCCGCCTCTCTACCCCGAACAATGAGCAGTTCTTC. This chain uses TRBV4-1 with TRBJ2-1, with D unresolved. Germline V gene sequence: CDR1 MGHRA, CDR2 YSYEKL. The CDR3 contains 15 residues. The V and J ends lost 4 bases and 5 bases respectively, with 15 bases between them.